These 10 T cell receptor beta chains were all obtained from the same sample, sequenced in a study of T cell changes during pregnancy in multiple sclerosis. Assay: immunoSEQ multiplex PCR; the TCRdb copy retains only in-frame clones and omits some. The data hold 35,000 to 45,000 clones, with roughly 85% observed a single time. Sequencing used CD4+ T cells from peripheral blood mononuclear cells, obtained after pregnancy. These receptor sequences come from a female donor with multiple sclerosis, enrolled in a pregnancy study.

The V and J genes are TRBV7-9 and TRBJ1-2; the D gene is possibly TRBD1 (5 bases). V was trimmed by 0 bases and J by 1 base, leaving 6 bases between them. The CDR3 covers 14 residues. CDR1 and CDR2 (germline): SEHNR, FQNEAQ (reference sequence). CDR3 region: CASSLAGVNYGYTF. The DNA for the CDR3 is TGTGCCAGCAGCTTAGCAGGGGTTAACTATGGCTACACCTTC.

V is TRBV9 and J is TRBJ1-1, with TRBD1 as a possible D gene (6 bases). Germline-derived CDR1 and CDR2 are SGDLS and YYNGEE. The CDR3 has 14 residues. Deletions cut 2 bases from V and 6 bases from J, with 14 bases between. CDR3 bases: TGTGCCAGCAGCGTCCACAGGGATTCAGCTGAAGCTTTCTTT. Amino acid sequence: CASSVHRDSAEAFF.

The V gene is TRBV19, the J gene TRBJ1-5; D might be TRBD1 (5 bases). Germline V CDR1 and CDR2: LNHDA, SQIVND (reference sequence). The CDR3 totals 15 residues. Trimming stripped 6 bases from V and 1 base from J, with 13 bases between. CDR3 region: CASSPRVGSNQPQHF. CDR3 in DNA: TGTGCCAGTAGCCCCAGGGTCGGGAGCAATCAGCCCCAGCATTTT.

The chain carries TRBV6-5 and TRBJ2-1, with 7 bases identical to TRBD1. The germline gives CDR1 MNHEY, CDR2 SVGAGI. The CDR3 is 15 residues long. V shed 2 bases, J shed 8 bases, and the junction held 9 bases outside the gene matches. In DNA, the CDR3 is TGTGCCAGCAGTTACAGGACAGGACGGGGAGATGAGCAGTTCTTC. This sequence encodes CASSYRTGRGDEQFF.

This chain's CDR3 is CASSLGGTGDGYTF. CDR3 coding DNA: TGCGCCAGCAGCTTGGGAGGGACAGGGGATGGCTACACCTTC. This chain links TRBV5-1 with TRBJ1-2; 10 positions match TRBD1. V gave up 0 bases and J gave up 6 bases; unmatched junction bases: 2. The CDR3 is 14 amino acids. Germline CDR1 is SGHRS and CDR2 is YFSETQ.

This clone has just a few counts. The chain employs TRBV9 and TRBJ2-3, with 7 positions matching TRBD2. V was pared by 3 bases and J by 2 bases, with 6 bases of the junction left unmatched. The CDR3 runs to 15 residues. Germline V gene data show CDR1 as SGDLS and CDR2 as YYNGEE. The CDR3, as DNA: TGTGCCAGCAGCGCCCGACTAGCTGACACAGATACGCAGTATTTT. Encoded protein: CASSARLADTDTQYF.

The chain links TRBV27 to TRBJ1-1; 12 nucleotides agree with TRBD1. Germline CDR1 is MNHEY and CDR2 is SMNVEV (reference sequence). This CDR3 contains 16 residues. V dropped 6 bases and J dropped 5; count of bases not matched to a gene: 10. The CDR3 nucleotides are TGTGCCAGCAGCCCCGGGACAGGGGGCTTTAGAACTGAAGCTTTCTTT. Its translation: CASSPGTGGFRTEAFF.

The chain carries TRBV7-3 and TRBJ2-2; D call uncertain. Trimming removed 1 base from V and 7 bases from J, with 10 bases in between. The CDR3 totals 14 residues. Germline V gene data show CDR1 as SGHTA and CDR2 as FQGTGA. The CDR3 loop is CASSLMSASGELFF. The CDR3 coding sequence is TGTGCCAGCAGCTTAATGTCAGCGAGCGGGGAGCTGTTTTTT.

This CDR3 is CASSHKDINTEAFF. In DNA form, the CDR3 reads TGCGCCAGCAGCCATAAGGACATTAACACTGAAGCTTTCTTT. This chain links TRBV5-1 with TRBJ1-1; TRBD1 might be the D (5 bases). Germline V gene data show CDR1 as SGHRS and CDR2 as YFSETQ. This CDR3 has 14 amino acids. V shed 4 bases and J shed 2 bases, with 12 bases lying between them.

The genes are TRBV15 and TRBJ1-1; a possible D gene is TRBD1 (6 bases). This CDR3 region has 13 residues. Per germline, CDR1 LNHNV and CDR2 YYDKDF (reference sequence). Trimming stripped 8 bases from V and 1 base from J, with 11 bases between. Here the CDR3 DNA reads TGTGCCACCGGCCGGGACACGAACACTGAAGCTTTCTTT. Amino acid sequence: CATGRDTNTEAFF.